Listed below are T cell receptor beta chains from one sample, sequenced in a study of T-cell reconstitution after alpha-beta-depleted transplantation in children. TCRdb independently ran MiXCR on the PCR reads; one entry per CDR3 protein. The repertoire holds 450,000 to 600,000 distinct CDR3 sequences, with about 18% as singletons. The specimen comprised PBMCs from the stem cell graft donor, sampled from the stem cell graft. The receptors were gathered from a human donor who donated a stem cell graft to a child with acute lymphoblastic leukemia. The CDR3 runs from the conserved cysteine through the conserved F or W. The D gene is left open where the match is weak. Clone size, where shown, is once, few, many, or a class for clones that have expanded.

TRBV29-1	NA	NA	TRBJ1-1	TGCAGCGTTGAAAAGGACACAGGCACTGAAGCTTTCTTT	CSVEKDTGTEAFF
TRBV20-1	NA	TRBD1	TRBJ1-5	TGCAGTGCTAGAGGGCAGGGGGCGAAGGGTCAGCCCCAGCATTTT	CSARGQGAKGQPQHF
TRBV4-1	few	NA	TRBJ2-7	TGCGCCAGCAGCCAAGAGGCCATTGCCTACGAGCAGTACTTC	CASSQEAIAYEQYF
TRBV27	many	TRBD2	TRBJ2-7	TGTGCCAGCAGTTTATCAGGAGCGGGAGGGATTTACGAGCAGTACTTC	CASSLSGAGGIYEQYF
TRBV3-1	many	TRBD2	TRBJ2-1	TGTGCCAGCAGCCAAAGGACTAGCCGCTTTTACAATGAGCAGTTCTTC	CASSQRTSRFYNEQFF
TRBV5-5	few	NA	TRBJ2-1	TGTGCCAGCAGCTTACCCAGGCAGGGGCATCGGGACAATGAGCAGTTCTTC	CASSLPRQGHRDNEQFF
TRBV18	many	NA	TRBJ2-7	TGTGCCAGCTCACCGAGTACAGGGTCGAGCTCCTACGAGCAGTACTTC	CASSPSTGSSSYEQYF
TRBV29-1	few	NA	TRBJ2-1	TGCAGCGTTGTGGGTCTTAGCGGAAGCTCCTACAATGAGCAGTTCTTC	CSVVGLSGSSYNEQFF
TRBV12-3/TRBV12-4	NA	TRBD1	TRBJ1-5	TGTGCCAGCAGGGAGACAGGGGCAAGCAATCAGCCCCAGCATTTT	CASRETGASNQPQHF
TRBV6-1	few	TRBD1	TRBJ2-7	TGTGCCAGCAGCCACGGGGGACAGGGGGCTGAAGAGCAGTACTTC	CASSHGGQGAEEQYF
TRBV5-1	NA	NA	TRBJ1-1	TGCGCCAGCAGCTTATCACAGGGAGCAGGATTAAACACTGAAGCTTTCTTT	CASSLSQGAGLNTEAFF
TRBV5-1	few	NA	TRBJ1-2	TGCGCCAGCAGCCTTTGGGACGCCCCTAACTATGGCTACACCTTC	CASSLWDAPNYGYTF
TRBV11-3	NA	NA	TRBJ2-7	TGTGCCAGCAGCTTAGGGGACGGAACCTACGAGCAGTACTTC	CASSLGDGTYEQYF
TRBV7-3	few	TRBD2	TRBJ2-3	TGTGCCAGCAGCTTAAAGAAGACTAGCGAGCTAGATACGCAGTATTTT	CASSLKKTSELDTQYF
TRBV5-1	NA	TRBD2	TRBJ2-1	TGCGCCAGCTCGGGGCTGGGCGGGGGTGGCCCTCCGTCGAATGAGCAGTTCTTC	CASSGLGGGGPPSNEQFF
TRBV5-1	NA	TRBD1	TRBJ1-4	TGCGCCAGCAGCGTTACAGGGGGCGTAAGGGAAAAACTGTTTTTT	CASSVTGGVREKLFF
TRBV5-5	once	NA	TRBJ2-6	TGTGCCAGCAGCGTCGCAATGAAATCTGGGGCCAACGTCCTGACTTTC	CASSVAMKSGANVLTF
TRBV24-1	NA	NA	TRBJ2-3	TGTGCCACCTCACGGGGGCGGTTGCCAGATACGCAGTATTTT	CATSRGRLPDTQYF
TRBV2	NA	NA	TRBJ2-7	TGTGCCAGCGGCGGACAGTCCTACGAGCAGTACTTC	CASGGQSYEQYF
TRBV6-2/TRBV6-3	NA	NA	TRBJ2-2	TGTGCCAGCAGTAACTTAGCGGAGACGAACACCGGGGAGCTGTTTTTT	CASSNLAETNTGELFF
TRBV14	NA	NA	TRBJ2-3	TGTGCCAGCAGCCCTCTGCGGTCGGCAGGCACAGATACGCAGTATTTT	CASSPLRSAGTDTQYF
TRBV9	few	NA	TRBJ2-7	TGTGCCAGCAGCGTAGGAGACGGCGAGCTACCGTACGAGCAGTACTTC	CASSVGDGELPYEQYF
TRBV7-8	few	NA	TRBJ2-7	TGTGCCAGCAGAGTGGAGGCGTCGAGCTCCTACGAGCAGTACTTC	CASRVEASSSYEQYF
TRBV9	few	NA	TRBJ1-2	TGTGCCAGCAGCGTAATGGTAGCTAACTATGGCTACACCTTC	CASSVMVANYGYTF
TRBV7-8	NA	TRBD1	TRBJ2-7	TGTGCCAGCAGCTATGACAGGGGCATTTACTACGAGCAGTACTTC	CASSYDRGIYYEQYF
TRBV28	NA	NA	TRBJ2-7	NA	CASSTSRDQYF
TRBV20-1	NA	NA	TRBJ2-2	TGCAGTGCTAGGTCTGCATCCACCGGGGAGCTGTTTTTT	CSARSASTGELFF
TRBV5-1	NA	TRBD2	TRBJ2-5	TGCGCCAGCAGCCTCCGGTCTAGCGGTCAAGAGACCCAGTACTTC	CASSLRSSGQETQYF
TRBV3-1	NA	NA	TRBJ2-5	TGTGCCAGCAGCCAAATAACTGCCTCGGAGACCCAGTACTTC	CASSQITASETQYF
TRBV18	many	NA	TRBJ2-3	TGTGCCAGCAGTCCCGGCACAGATACGCAGTATTTT	CASSPGTDTQYF
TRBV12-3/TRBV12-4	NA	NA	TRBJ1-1	TGTGCCAGCAGTCCCGGAGGCACAGGAGGCACTGAAGCTTTCTTT	CASSPGGTGGTEAFF
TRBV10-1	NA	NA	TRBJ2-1	TGCGCCAGCAGTGATACCGGGGCCTACAATGAGCAGTTCTTC	CASSDTGAYNEQFF